This T cell receptor beta chain derives from a study of T cell clonotyping in hematopoietic cell transplantation. The method was immunoSEQ multiplex PCR; TCRdb's version includes in-frame clones alone and lacks a portion of them. The repertoire consists of 25,000 or so clones, with about 70% occurring once and the leading ten covering approximately 5.9%. The time point: recipient sample about 28 days before transplant, after cytoreduction. This sequence was found in a man aged 50 to 60 with myelodysplastic syndrome. Some clones in this sample may be carry-over from other donors' samples. Sequenced here: peripheral blood mononuclear cells, sampled before stem cell transplant.

In nucleotides, the CDR3 is TGTGCCAGCAGTGCGGACAGGCGTCTCTCATATGGCTACACCTTC. It codes for CASSADRRLSYGYTF. J is TRBJ1-2 and V is TRBV6-1, with 7 bases matching TRBD1. CDR1 MNHNS and CDR2 SASEGT come from the germline V gene. Trimming at V came to 4 bases and at J to 5 bases, leaving 10 bases not matched to a gene. The CDR3 is made up of 15 amino acids.